A selection of T cell receptor beta chains follows, all from one sample in a study of blood T cell repertoires in COVID-19. The assay was immunoSEQ multiplex PCR, and TCRdb's table has in-frame clones only and misses some. The sample shows fewer than 200,000 clones, about 85% of them seen only once. Sequences were obtained from PBMCs or T cells enriched from blood (not recorded which). The receptors come from a middle-aged woman in a cohort exposed to, infected with or recovered from COVID-19 (not recorded which). Both conserved end residues are part of each CDR3. D genes are given only for firm matches. Clone size is given for some rows only: seen once, a few or many times, or a class if the clone is expanded.

D: .
V: TRBV27
size: .
J: TRBJ1-6
CDR3: CASSINPRGSSYNSPLHF
DNA: TGTGCCAGCAGTATCAACCCCCGGGGGAGCTCCTATAATTCACCCCTCCACTTT

D: .
V: TRBV10-2
size: .
J: TRBJ1-3
CDR3: CASSDPGSGNTIYF
DNA: TGCGCCAGCAGTGATCCAGGCTCTGGAAACACCATATATTTT

D: TRBD1
V: TRBV3-1/TRBV3-2
size: .
J: TRBJ2-7
CDR3: CASSQVRGDRGSYEQYF
DNA: TGTGCCAGCAGCCAAGTGAGAGGGGACAGGGGGTCCTACGAGCAGTACTTC

D: TRBD1
V: TRBV7-2
size: .
J: TRBJ2-7
CDR3: CASSSTGFKQYF
DNA: TGTGCCAGCAGCTCGACAGGGTTCAAGCAGTACTTC

D: TRBD2
V: TRBV5-4
size: .
J: TRBJ2-1
CDR3: CASSLGVIAGGRYNEQFF
DNA: TGTGCCAGCAGCTTGGGGGTTATAGCGGGAGGCCGCTACAATGAGCAGTTCTTC

D: .
V: TRBV19
size: .
J: TRBJ2-7
CDR3: CASKRGPEQYF
DNA: TGTGCCAGTAAACGAGGGCCCGAGCAGTACTTC

D: TRBD2
V: TRBV25-1
size: .
J: TRBJ2-3
CDR3: CASSEKAGSGGRTDTQYF
DNA: TGTGCCAGCAGTGAAAAGGCTGGGAGCGGGGGGCGCACAGATACGCAGTATTTT

D: TRBD1
V: TRBV29-1
size: once
J: TRBJ1-4
CDR3: CSVEGTGSRTNEKLFF
DNA: TGCAGCGTTGAGGGGACAGGATCTCGCACTAATGAAAAACTGTTTTTT

D: TRBD1
V: TRBV23-1
size: .
J: TRBJ2-5
CDR3: CASSPLFRTGVQKRISQETQYF
DNA: TGCGCCAGCAGTCCCCTGTTTAGGACAGGGGTTCAAAAAAGGATATCCCAAGAGACCCAGTACTTC

D: .
V: TRBV6-5
size: .
J: TRBJ1-1
CDR3: CASSYFITGNTEAFF
DNA: TGTGCCAGCAGTTACTTCATTACAGGGAACACTGAAGCTTTCTTT

D: TRBD1
V: TRBV11-3
size: .
J: TRBJ1-1
CDR3: CASSKRQGTEAFF
DNA: TGTGCCAGCAGCAAAAGACAGGGGACTGAAGCTTTCTTT

D: .
V: TRBV4-1
size: .
J: TRBJ1-5
CDR3: CASSPLQGGNQPQHF
DNA: TGCGCCAGCAGCCCATTACAGGGAGGCAATCAGCCCCAGCATTTT

D: TRBD1
V: TRBV24-1
size: .
J: TRBJ1-2
CDR3: CATSDGDRGNGYTF
DNA: TGTGCCACCAGTGATGGGGACAGGGGGAACGGCTACACCTTC

D: .
V: TRBV12-5
size: .
J: TRBJ1-2
CDR3: CASDSPGHPFGAYGYTF
DNA: TGTGCTAGTGATAGCCCGGGACACCCTTTCGGGGCTTATGGCTACACCTTC

D: TRBD1
V: TRBV5-6
size: .
J: TRBJ1-5
CDR3: CASSSTGEQPQHF
DNA: TGTGCCAGCAGCTCGACAGGGGAGCAGCCCCAGCATTTT

D: TRBD1
V: TRBV19
size: once
J: TRBJ2-2
CDR3: CASSRGQVVTPEITGELFF
DNA: TGTGCCAGTAGTCGCGGACAGGTTGTCACCCCGGAGATCACCGGGGAGCTGTTTTTT

D: .
V: TRBV5-1
size: once
J: TRBJ2-3
CDR3: CASSLASTDTQYF
DNA: TGCGCCAGCAGCTTGGCTAGCACAGATACGCAGTATTTT

D: .
V: TRBV5-1
size: .
J: TRBJ1-1
CDR3: CASSPQTPAPAFF
DNA: TGCGCCAGCAGCCCCCAGACACCCGCCCCAGCTTTCTTT

D: .
V: TRBV3-1/TRBV3-2
size: once
J: TRBJ2-6
CDR3: CASSHQGEGSGANVLTF
DNA: TGTGCCAGCAGCCACCAAGGCGAGGGTTCTGGGGCCAACGTCCTGACTTTC

D: .
V: TRBV19
size: .
J: TRBJ1-6
CDR3: CASQASADIYNSPLHF
DNA: TGTGCCAGTCAAGCCTCAGCGGATATATATAATTCACCCCTCCACTTT

D: .
V: TRBV15
size: .
J: TRBJ1-2
CDR3: CATGTPHKYGYTF
DNA: TGTGCCACCGGGACACCCCATAAGTATGGCTACACCTTC

D: TRBD2
V: TRBV7-8
size: .
J: TRBJ2-5
CDR3: CASSATSGMTARKYF
DNA: TGTGCCAGCAGCGCGACTAGCGGGATGACCGCCAGGAAGTACTTC

D: .
V: TRBV7-2
size: .
J: TRBJ2-1
CDR3: CASSLASDSSEQFF
DNA: TGTGCCAGCAGCTTAGCGTCTGACTCAAGTGAGCAGTTCTTC

D: .
V: TRBV27
size: few
J: TRBJ1-5
CDR3: CASSLLGRASNQPQHF
DNA: TGTGCCAGCAGTTTATTGGGCAGGGCGAGCAATCAGCCCCAGCATTTT

D: .
V: TRBV5-5
size: .
J: TRBJ1-5
CDR3: CASSRGPAENQPQHF
DNA: TGTGCCAGCAGCAGGGGCCCGGCTGAAAATCAGCCCCAGCATTTT

D: .
V: TRBV19
size: .
J: TRBJ1-2
CDR3: CASSPRPDYYGYTF
DNA: TGTGCCAGTAGTCCCCGCCCAGACTACTATGGCTACACCTTC

D: .
V: TRBV6-2/TRBV6-3
size: .
J: TRBJ2-3
CDR3: CASSYRTSPTDTQYF
DNA: TGTGCCAGCAGTTACCGGACTTCCCCCACAGATACGCAGTATTTT

D: .
V: TRBV29-1
size: .
J: TRBJ1-2
CDR3: CSVDRLSF
DNA: TGCAGCGTTGATCGGTTATCTTTC

D: TRBD1
V: TRBV6-5
size: few
J: TRBJ1-1
CDR3: CASSYRDRGSEAFF
DNA: TGTGCCAGCAGTTACAGGGACAGGGGGTCTGAAGCTTTCTTT

D: TRBD1
V: TRBV27
size: .
J: TRBJ2-7
CDR3: CASSMDRGRGEQYF
DNA: TGTGCCAGCAGTATGGACAGGGGAAGGGGCGAGCAGTACTTC

D: .
V: TRBV3-1/TRBV3-2
size: .
J: TRBJ2-1
CDR3: CASSHWQGGIYEQFF
DNA: TGTGCCAGCAGCCACTGGCAGGGGGGCATTTATGAGCAGTTCTTC

D: TRBD1
V: TRBV6-6
size: .
J: TRBJ1-1
CDR3: CASRRGQDSHRGAFGRMNTEAFF
DNA: TGTGCCAGCAGGCGAGGACAGGACTCCCACCGGGGAGCGTTCGGTAGGATGAACACTGAAGCTTTCTTT

D: .
V: TRBV27
size: .
J: TRBJ2-3
CDR3: CASSLSGLAGPDTQYF
DNA: TGTGCCAGCAGTTTATCGGGACTGGCGGGCCCAGATACGCAGTATTTT

D: TRBD2
V: TRBV5-4
size: .
J: TRBJ2-1
CDR3: CASSFDPTSGINNEQFF
DNA: TGTGCCAGCAGCTTCGACCCCACTAGCGGGATTAACAATGAGCAGTTCTTC

D: .
V: TRBV11-3
size: .
J: TRBJ2-1
CDR3: CASSPRQNPYNEQFF
DNA: TGTGCCAGCAGCCCGAGACAGAACCCCTACAATGAGCAGTTCTTC

D: .
V: TRBV10-2
size: .
J: TRBJ1-4
CDR3: CASSDSTNEKLFF
DNA: TGCGCCAGCAGTGACTCAACTAATGAAAAACTGTTTTTT

D: .
V: TRBV5-1
size: .
J: TRBJ1-1
CDR3: CASSLRGLGTEAFF
DNA: TGCGCCAGCAGCTTGCGAGGACTTGGAACTGAAGCTTTCTTT

D: .
V: TRBV9
size: .
J: TRBJ2-1
CDR3: CASSSSGAFNEQFF
DNA: TGTGCCAGCAGCTCGAGCGGCGCATTCAATGAGCAGTTCTTC

D: .
V: TRBV7-9
size: .
J: TRBJ1-4
CDR3: CASSPYYQRNNEKLFF
DNA: TGTGCCAGCAGCCCCTATTACCAACGAAATAATGAAAAACTGTTTTTT

D: .
V: TRBV27
size: .
J: TRBJ1-5
CDR3: CASSLGGRTQPQHF
DNA: TGTGCCAGCAGTTTAGGGGGCAGGACACAGCCCCAGCATTTT

D: .
V: TRBV10-1
size: .
J: TRBJ2-2
CDR3: CASSVLVGTGELFF
DNA: TGCGCCAGCAGTGTTCTAGTAGGCACCGGGGAGCTGTTTTTT

D: TRBD2
V: TRBV3-1/TRBV3-2
size: .
J: TRBJ2-3
CDR3: CASSQLAGTDTQYF
DNA: TGTGCCAGCAGCCAACTAGCGGGAACAGATACGCAGTATTTT

D: TRBD2
V: TRBV9
size: .
J: TRBJ2-4
CDR3: CASSASGGVSHIQYF
DNA: TGTGCCAGCAGCGCTAGCGGGGGGGTGTCGCACATTCAGTACTTC

D: .
V: TRBV11-3
size: .
J: TRBJ2-1
CDR3: CASSAPESDNEQFF
DNA: TGTGCCAGCAGCGCCCCCGAGTCTGACAATGAGCAGTTCTTC

D: .
V: TRBV19
size: .
J: TRBJ1-2
CDR3: CASSIVISDGYTF
DNA: TGTGCCAGTAGTATCGTAATTTCAGATGGCTACACCTTC

D: .
V: TRBV6-5
size: .
J: TRBJ1-4
CDR3: CACGAVRELFF
DNA: TGTGCCTGCGGGGCGGTGAGGGAACTGTTTTTT

D: .
V: TRBV13
size: once
J: TRBJ1-1
CDR3: CASSYGRGWNTEAFF
DNA: TGTGCCAGCAGCTATGGGAGGGGATGGAACACTGAAGCTTTCTTT

D: .
V: TRBV19
size: once
J: TRBJ1-3
CDR3: CASSRGQGNTIYF
DNA: TGTGCCAGTAGCCGCGGACAGGGAAACACCATATATTTT

D: TRBD2
V: TRBV5-5
size: .
J: TRBJ2-1
CDR3: CASSWTSSMGDEQFF
DNA: TGTGCCAGCAGCTGGACTAGTTCTATGGGGGATGAGCAGTTCTTC

D: .
V: TRBV27
size: few
J: TRBJ1-1
CDR3: CASRRNTEAFF
DNA: TGTGCCAGCAGGAGGAACACTGAAGCTTTCTTT

D: TRBD2
V: TRBV10-2
size: few
J: TRBJ2-7
CDR3: CASSQLAGDYEQYF
DNA: TGCGCCAGCAGCCAACTAGCGGGGGACTACGAGCAGTACTTC

D: TRBD1
V: TRBV5-6
size: .
J: TRBJ1-2
CDR3: CASSLVTGETNGYTF
DNA: TGTGCCAGCAGCTTGGTTACAGGGGAGACGAATGGCTACACCTTC

D: .
V: TRBV6-1
size: few
J: TRBJ1-5
CDR3: CASSEAGAPGHF
DNA: TGTGCCAGCAGTGAAGCGGGGGCCCCCGGGCATTTT

D: TRBD2
V: TRBV5-4
size: once
J: TRBJ2-1
CDR3: CASSFRRERYNEQFF
DNA: TGTGCCAGCAGCTTCCGGCGGGAGAGGTACAATGAGCAGTTCTTC

D: .
V: TRBV11-2
size: .
J: TRBJ2-5
CDR3: CASSSKGTPGETQYF
DNA: TGTGCCAGCAGCTCCAAAGGGACTCCCGGGGAGACCCAGTACTTC

D: TRBD2
V: TRBV13
size: .
J: TRBJ2-7
CDR3: CASSLGAGPSYEQYF
DNA: TGTGCCAGCAGCCTGGGAGCGGGGCCCTCCTACGAGCAGTACTTC

D: .
V: TRBV11-2
size: few
J: TRBJ1-1
CDR3: CASSLYLNTEAFF
DNA: TGTGCCAGCAGCTTATACTTGAACACTGAAGCTTTCTTT

D: .
V: TRBV24-1
size: few
J: TRBJ2-7
CDR3: CATSDSYEQYF
DNA: TGTGCCACCAGTGATTCGTACGAGCAGTACTTC

D: TRBD2
V: TRBV9
size: .
J: TRBJ2-1
CDR3: CASSVDEGGNEQFF
DNA: TGTGCCAGCAGCGTAGACGAGGGAGGGAATGAGCAGTTCTTC